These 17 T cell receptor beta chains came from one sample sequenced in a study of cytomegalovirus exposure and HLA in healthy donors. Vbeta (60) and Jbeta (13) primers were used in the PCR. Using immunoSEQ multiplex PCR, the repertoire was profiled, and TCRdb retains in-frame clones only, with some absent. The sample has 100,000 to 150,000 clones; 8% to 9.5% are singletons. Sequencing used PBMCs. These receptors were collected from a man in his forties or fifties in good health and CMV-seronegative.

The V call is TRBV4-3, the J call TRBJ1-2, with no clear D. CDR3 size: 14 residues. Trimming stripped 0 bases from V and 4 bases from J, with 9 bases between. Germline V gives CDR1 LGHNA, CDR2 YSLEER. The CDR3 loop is CASSQDSAGYGYTF. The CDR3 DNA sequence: TGCGCCAGCAGCCAAGATTCAGCGGGCTATGGCTACACCTTC.

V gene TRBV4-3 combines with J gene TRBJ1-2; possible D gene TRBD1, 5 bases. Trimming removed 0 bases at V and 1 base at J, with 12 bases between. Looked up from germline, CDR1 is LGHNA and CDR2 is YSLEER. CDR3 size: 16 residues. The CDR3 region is CASSQEVGGFNYGYTF. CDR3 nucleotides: TGCGCCAGCAGCCAAGAGGTGGGGGGATTTAACTATGGCTACACCTTC.

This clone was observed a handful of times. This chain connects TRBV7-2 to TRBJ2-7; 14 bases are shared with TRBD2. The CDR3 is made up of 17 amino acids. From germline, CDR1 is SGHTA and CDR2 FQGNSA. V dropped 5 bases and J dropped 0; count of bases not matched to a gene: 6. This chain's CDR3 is CASSPGLAGAHSYEQYF. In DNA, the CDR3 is TGTGCCAGCAGCCCGGGACTAGCGGGGGCTCACTCCTACGAGCAGTACTTC.

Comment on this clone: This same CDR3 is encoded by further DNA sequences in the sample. The CDR3 spells CASREDRASYNSPLHF. CDR3 DNA: TGCGCCAGCAGGGAGGACAGGGCTTCCTATAATTCACCCCTCCACTTT. The chain combines TRBV10-2 with TRBJ1-6; 8 bases fit TRBD1. Germline V CDR1 and CDR2: WSHSY, SAAADI. V shed 6 bases, J shed 1 base, and the junction held 5 bases outside the gene matches. The CDR3 is 16 amino acids.

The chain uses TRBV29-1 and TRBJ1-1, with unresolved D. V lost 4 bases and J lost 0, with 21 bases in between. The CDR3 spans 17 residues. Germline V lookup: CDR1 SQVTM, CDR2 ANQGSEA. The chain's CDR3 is CSVATAVRTAMNTEAFF. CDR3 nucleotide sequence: TGCAGCGTTGCAACAGCGGTACGTACGGCTATGAACACTGAAGCTTTCTTT.

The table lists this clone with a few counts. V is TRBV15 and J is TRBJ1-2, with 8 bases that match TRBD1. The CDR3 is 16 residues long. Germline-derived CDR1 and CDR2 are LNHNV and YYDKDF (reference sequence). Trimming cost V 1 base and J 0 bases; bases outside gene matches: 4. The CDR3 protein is CATSRGPDRANYGYTF. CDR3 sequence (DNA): TGTGCCACCAGCAGAGGCCCGGACAGGGCTAACTATGGCTACACCTTC.

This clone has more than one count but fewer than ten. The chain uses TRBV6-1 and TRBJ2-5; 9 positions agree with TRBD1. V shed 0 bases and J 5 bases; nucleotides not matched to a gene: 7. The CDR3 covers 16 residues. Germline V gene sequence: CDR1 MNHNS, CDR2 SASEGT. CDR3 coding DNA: TGTGCCAGCAGTGAAGCTGAGGACAGGGGATCGGAGACCCAGTACTTC. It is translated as CASSEAEDRGSETQYF.

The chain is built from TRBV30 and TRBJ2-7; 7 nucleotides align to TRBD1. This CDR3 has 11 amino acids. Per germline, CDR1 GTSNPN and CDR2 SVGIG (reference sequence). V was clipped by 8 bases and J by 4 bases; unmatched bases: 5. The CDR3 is CAHTDRYEQYF. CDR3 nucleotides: TGTGCCCATACGGACAGGTACGAGCAGTACTTC. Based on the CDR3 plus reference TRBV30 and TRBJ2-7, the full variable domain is SQTIHQWPATLVQPVGSPLSLECTVEGTSNPNLYWYRQAAGRGLQLLFYSVGIGQISSEVPQNLSASRPQDRQFILSSKKLLLSDSGFYLCAHTDRYEQYFGPGTRLTVT.

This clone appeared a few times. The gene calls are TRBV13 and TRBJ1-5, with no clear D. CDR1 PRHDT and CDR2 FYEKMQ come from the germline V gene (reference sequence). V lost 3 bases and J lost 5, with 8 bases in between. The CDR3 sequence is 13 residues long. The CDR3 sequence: CASSFGVDQPQHF. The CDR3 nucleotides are TGTGCCAGCAGCTTCGGGGTAGATCAGCCCCAGCATTTT.

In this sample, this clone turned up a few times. The CDR3 region is CASGGRDRGLWGGYTF. CDR3 DNA sequence: TGTGCCAGCGGGGGCAGGGACAGGGGGCTATGGGGAGGCTACACCTTC. The rearrangement links TRBV27 to TRBJ1-2; 12 bases align to TRBD1. Germline lookup yields CDR1 MNHEY and CDR2 SMNVEV (reference sequence). This CDR3 is built from 16 residues. Trimming removed 8 bases from V and 8 bases from J; junction bases left unmatched: 15.

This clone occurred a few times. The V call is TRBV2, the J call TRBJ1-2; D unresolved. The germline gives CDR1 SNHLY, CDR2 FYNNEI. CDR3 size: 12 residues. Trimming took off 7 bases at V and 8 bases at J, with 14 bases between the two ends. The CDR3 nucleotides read TGTGCCAGCAAACGAGGTGCGGGGGGCTACACCTTC. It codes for CASKRGAGGYTF.

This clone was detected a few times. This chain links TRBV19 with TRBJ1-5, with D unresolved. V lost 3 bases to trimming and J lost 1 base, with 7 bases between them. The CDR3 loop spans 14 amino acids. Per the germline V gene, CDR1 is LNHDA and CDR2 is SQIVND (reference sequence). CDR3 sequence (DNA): TGTGCCAGTAGTATGACAAAGAGCAATCAGCCCCAGCATTTT. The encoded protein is CASSMTKSNQPQHF.

This CDR3 is CASSERAEYGYTF. DNA for the CDR3: TGTGCCAGCAGTGAGCGGGCGGAATATGGCTACACCTTC. The chain couples TRBV2 to TRBJ1-2; D unclear. CDR3 length: 13 amino acids. The V gene lost 3 bases and the J gene lost 5 bases, with 10 bases spanning the gap. Germline CDR1 SNHLY, CDR2 FYNNEI.

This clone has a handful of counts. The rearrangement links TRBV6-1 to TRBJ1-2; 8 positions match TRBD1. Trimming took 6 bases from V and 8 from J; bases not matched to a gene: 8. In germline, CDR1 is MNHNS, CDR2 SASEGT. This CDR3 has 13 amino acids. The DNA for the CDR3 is TGTGCCAGCAGGCGGACAGGGCTGCGCGGCTACACCTTC. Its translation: CASRRTGLRGYTF.

CDR3 nucleotide sequence: TGTGCCAGCAGTGAGGACAGCCGAGTTCAGTACTTC. Translated, it gives CASSEDSRVQYF. The chain recombines TRBV5-6 with TRBJ2-4; perhaps TRBD1 as D (6 bases). The germline V gene encodes CDR1 SGHDT and CDR2 YYEEEE. The CDR3 is 12 residues long. V was cut by 5 bases and J by 11 bases, with 14 bases left in between.

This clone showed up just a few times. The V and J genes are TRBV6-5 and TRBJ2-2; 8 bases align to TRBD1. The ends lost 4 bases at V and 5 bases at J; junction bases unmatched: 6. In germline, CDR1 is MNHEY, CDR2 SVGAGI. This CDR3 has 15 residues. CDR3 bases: TGTGCCAGCAGTTTTCCGACAGGGGCAACCGGGGAGCTGTTTTTT. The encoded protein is CASSFPTGATGELFF.

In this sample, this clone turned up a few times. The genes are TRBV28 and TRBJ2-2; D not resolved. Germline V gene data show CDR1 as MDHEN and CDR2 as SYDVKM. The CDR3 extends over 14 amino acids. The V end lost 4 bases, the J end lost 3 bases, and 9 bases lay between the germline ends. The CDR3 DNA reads TGTGCCAGCAGTTCCCGACTGGACACCGGGGAGCTGTTTTTT. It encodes CASSSRLDTGELFF.